The clone carrying this TCR beta chain was recorded at least ten times. TCRdb re-analysed the 5' RACE reads in MiXCR, keeping a single row per CDR3 protein. The data hold under 900,000 distinct CDR3 sequences, with roughly an eighth observed a single time. The record originates from a study of identical twins. Only healthy Caucasians were enrolled as donors. The CDR3 runs 15 residues. Trimming pared 5 bases from V and 4 bases from J, leaving 17 bases between. Germline assignment: CDR1 MNHEY and CDR2 SVGEGT. These data were likewise used in another study, on yellow fever vaccine responses in identical twins.

The material sequenced was PBMCs. The chain uses TRBV6-2 or TRBV6-3 and TRBJ2-5; D is possibly TRBD1 or TRBD2 (6 bases each). The receptor comes from a woman younger than 35 in good health. This CDR3 reads CASSEGGSDSETQYF. In DNA, the CDR3 is TGTGCCAGCAGTGAGGGGGGTAGCGATTCAGAGACCCAGTACTTC.